This TCR beta chain was found in a study of T cells of healthy individuals. A few counts support this clonotype. TCRdb re-analysed the 5' RACE reads in MiXCR, keeping a single row per CDR3 protein. This repertoire shows some 100,000 distinct CDR3 sequences, approximately 18% found once; its top ten account for more than 5.5%. The CDR3 has 19 residues. Trimming took 2 bases from V and 6 from J; bases not matched to a gene: 20. In germline, CDR1 is SGHTA, CDR2 FQGTGA. The gene calls are TRBV7-3 and TRBJ2-3; the match to TRBD1 covers 7 bases. The receptor was isolated from a human donor in good health. The CDR3 here is CASSLHLHSLHLQGDTQYF. CDR3 in DNA: TGTGCCAGCAGCTTACACCTACACAGCTTACACCTACAGGGGGATACGCAGTATTTT.